Listed below are T cell receptor beta chains from one sample, sequenced in a study of identical twins. TCRdb reprocessed the 5' RACE reads via MiXCR and lists one record per CDR3 protein. This sample carries under 250,000 distinct CDR3 sequences, 7.5% of them seen once, and the ten largest clones take 1.9%. These same records also appear under a second study, on yellow fever vaccine responses in identical twins.

Sequencing input: memory (CD45RO+) T cells sorted from blood. The receptors here all came from a woman aged 18-35 years in good health. Both conserved end residues are part of each CDR3.

J gene,V gene,CDR3 protein
TRBJ2-5,TRBV6-5,CASSYWSGQASVTQYF
TRBJ2-3,TRBV28,CASSGQATDTQYF
TRBJ1-6,TRBV30,CAWGSDDRGSSPLHF
TRBJ2-6,TRBV28,CASSSPGGSGANVLTF
TRBJ2-7,TRBV10-2,CASSESPKEEQYF
TRBJ2-7,TRBV5-1,CASKSSYEQYF
TRBJ2-6,TRBV6-1,CASSPTTGLKGANVLTF
TRBJ1-1,TRBV6-5,CASSTRWGDTEAFF
TRBJ1-5,TRBV2,CASSVTGGNQPQHF
TRBJ2-7,TRBV6-1,CASSRDGKNYEQYF
TRBJ2-3,TRBV10-2,CASTPGQGVATDTQYF
TRBJ2-2,TRBV5-1,CASKPGGTNTGELFF
TRBJ2-5,TRBV29-1,CSVDGAFSF
TRBJ2-2,TRBV10-3,CAISESGTGELFF
TRBJ1-4,TRBV12-5,CASGLGEEGAPNGLFF
TRBJ2-1,TRBV24-1,CATSDRGGNNEQFF
TRBJ1-1,TRBV12-3/TRBV12-4,CASTRPGGTEAFF
TRBJ2-5,TRBV18,CASSPPTLAMETQYF
TRBJ1-2,TRBV12-3/TRBV12-4,CASSLLLTANYGYTF
TRBJ2-3,TRBV28,CASGSPLGQLYTDTQYF
TRBJ2-6,TRBV2,CTFSELGRSVAGANVLTF
TRBJ2-1,TRBV29-1,CRPLDIGTSQLLFPETYNEQFF
TRBJ2-3,TRBV5-1,CASSLMAADRIITDTQYF
TRBJ2-1,TRBV20-1,CSAISGRSDNEQFF
TRBJ2-5,TRBV6-5,CASSYAKQGLQYF
TRBJ1-1,TRBV5-1,CASGVTGDTEAFF
TRBJ2-3,TRBV20-1,CSADQTSGGFSTDTQYF
TRBJ2-5,TRBV20-1,CSARDYTGGEQTQYF